The rows below give T cell receptor beta chains drawn from one sample of a study of T cells in Graves' hyperthyroidism and ophthalmopathy. TCRdb re-called the multiplex PCR reads through MiXCR, storing one row per CDR3 protein. The sample shows under 350,000 distinct CDR3 sequences, 15% to 20% of them seen only once. The sequenced sample was blood. These receptors were collected from a woman aged 55-75 years with Graves' ophthalmopathy. The CDR3 runs from the conserved cysteine through the conserved F or W. D genes are given only for firm matches. Clone size is shown for a subset of rows, as once, few, many or a class of expanded clone.

TRBV20-1	TRBD1	TRBJ1-1	many	TGCAGTGCTGGGGACAGCCTGAACACTGAAGCTTTCTTT	CSAGDSLNTEAFF
TRBV6-1	-	TRBJ1-3	few	TGTGCCTCGTATGCGGGGTCTGGAAACACCATATATTTT	CASYAGSGNTIYF
TRBV14	TRBD1	TRBJ1-6	-	TGTGCCAGCAGCCGGACAGGGAGTAATTCACCCCTCCACTTT	CASSRTGSNSPLHF
TRBV11-2	-	TRBJ1-1	many	TGTGCCAGCAGCTTAAGTCTCGACACTGAAGCTTTCTTT	CASSLSLDTEAFF
TRBV30	TRBD2	TRBJ2-1	few	TGTGCCTGGAGTCGAGAGGGACTAGCGGTTCAGGGGAATGAGCAGTTCTTC	CAWSREGLAVQGNEQFF
TRBV24-1	-	TRBJ2-1	many	TGTGCCACCAGTGATTCCACAGGGCCCTCTCCTCATGAGCAGTTCTTC	CATSDSTGPSPHEQFF
TRBV7-9	TRBD1	TRBJ2-1	many	TGTGCCAGCAGCTTCCAGGGGGACAATGAGCAGTTCTTC	CASSFQGDNEQFF
TRBV4-1	-	TRBJ2-7	many	TGCGCCAGCAGCTCGGAGCCTAGCTTCGACGAGCAGTACTTC	CASSSEPSFDEQYF
TRBV5-6	TRBD1	TRBJ2-5	few	TGTGCCAGCAGCTCCCTGGGGACAGGCAGTGAAGAGACCCAGTACTTC	CASSSLGTGSEETQYF
TRBV28	TRBD1	TRBJ1-1	many	TGTGCCAGCAGTTTACTGACAGGGCCTGAAGCTTTCTTT	CASSLLTGPEAFF
TRBV7-6	TRBD2	TRBJ2-3	-	TGTGCCAGCAGCCAAAAGCGGGGGGCCCCAGATACGCAGTATTTT	CASSQKRGAPDTQYF
TRBV7-2	-	TRBJ2-7	-	TGTGCCAGCAGCCCCGGCCAAGGTCCGGGGCACTACGAGCAGTACTTC	CASSPGQGPGHYEQYF
TRBV30	TRBD1	TRBJ2-5	-	TGTGCCTGGAGGGACAGGGATCCCGAGACCCAGTACTTC	CAWRDRDPETQYF
TRBV12-3/TRBV12-4	-	TRBJ2-2	few	TGTGCCAGCCATAGATTGGCGAACACCGGGGAGCTGTTTTTT	CASHRLANTGELFF
TRBV5-1	TRBD2	TRBJ2-1	few	TGCGCCAGCAGCTTGATTAGCGGGAGGAATGTAGATGAGCAGTTCTTC	CASSLISGRNVDEQFF
TRBV3-1	TRBD1	TRBJ2-5	many	TGTGCCAGCAGCCACCGTGGCAGGGGGCAAGGAGAGACCCAGTACTTC	CASSHRGRGQGETQYF
TRBV7-3	-	TRBJ1-1	many	TGTGCCAGCAGCTTAATGGGGGGGAACACTGAAGCTTTCTTT	CASSLMGGNTEAFF
TRBV18	TRBD1	TRBJ1-2	many	TGTGCCAGCTCACCCGGGACAGGGAATGGCTACACCTTC	CASSPGTGNGYTF
TRBV9	-	TRBJ1-2	-	TGTGCCAGCAGCGTAGGGGGAGGGATGAGCTATGGCTACACCTTC	CASSVGGGMSYGYTF
TRBV6-2/TRBV6-3	TRBD1	TRBJ1-5	many	TGTGCCAGCAGGAGTACAGGGGGCATTAGCAATCAGCCCCAGCATTTT	CASRSTGGISNQPQHF
TRBV2	TRBD1	TRBJ2-5	-	TGTGCCAGCAAGTTGATGACAGGGGGTATGGAGACCCAGTACTTC	CASKLMTGGMETQYF
TRBV6-1	-	TRBJ2-2	few	TGTGCCTCCCGGGCCACAGGTGTCGGGGAGCTGTTTTTT	CASRATGVGELFF
TRBV10-3	-	TRBJ2-3	many	TGTGCCATCAGTGAGTCGGGGGGACGCACAGATACGCAGTATTTT	CAISESGGRTDTQYF
TRBV4-3	TRBD1	TRBJ2-1	-	TGCGCCAGCAGCCAAGGGACAGGGAAGGGTAGGGAGCAGTTCTTC	CASSQGTGKGREQFF
TRBV28	-	TRBJ2-7	many	TGTGCCAGCAGCCCACTCGGACAAAGCTACGAGCAGTACTTC	CASSPLGQSYEQYF
TRBV29-1	-	TRBJ1-3	-	TGCAGCGTTCTGACAACAGGGTTTGTAAACACCATATATTTT	CSVLTTGFVNTIYF